The T cell receptor (beta chain) described here comes from a study of CD8+CD57+ T cells in acquired aplastic anemia. Study at large: CD4+ and CD8+ cells, once sorted, gave DNA averaging roughly 3.2 ug.

This clonotype has more than one count but fewer than ten. Antigen specificity is unknown. This CDR3 is built from 14 residues. The germline V gene encodes CDR1 GTSNPN and CDR2 SVGIG (reference sequence). V shed 5 bases, J shed 4 bases, and the junction held 5 bases outside the gene matches. Previously, flow cytometry had revealed CD8+CD57+ cell expansion in the patients chosen for sequencing. All participating patients were living with severe acquired aplastic anemia. Profiling that covered TCR beta VDJ and CDR3 relied on genomic DNA as its template. TCRdb re-analysed the reads in MiXCR, keeping a single row per CDR3 protein. The sample records 150,000 or so distinct CDR3 sequences, around 43% being singletons. Study outcomes and limitations: Patients and controls were not found to differ significantly in CD8+ Simpson's diversity.

Sequenced sample: sorted CD4+, CD8+, or CD8+CD57+ T cells (not recorded which) from PBMCs. The chain is built from TRBV30 and TRBJ2-6, with 7 positions matching TRBD1. The sequence derives from a human donor with aplastic anemia. CDR3 sequence (DNA): TGTGCCTGGGACAGGGCGAGAGGGGCCAACGTCCTGACTTTC. It translates to CAWDRARGANVLTF.